These 17 T cell receptor beta chains were sequenced from one sample in a study of T cell repertoires in cytomegalovirus infection. TCRdb passed the reads through MiXCR, listing each CDR3 protein once. There are fewer than 1,000,000 distinct CDR3 sequences in the sample; approximately 31% occur only once, and 13% lies in the top ten. Their antigen targets remain unknown. The input for sequencing was cultured CD8+ T cells from PBMCs, taken from culture after CMV antigen stimulation. The receptors were gathered from a human donor in good health (CMV status not recorded). Some clones in this sample may be carry-over from other donors' samples.

The J gene is TRBJ1-2, the V gene TRBV4-3, with a possible D match to TRBD1 (5 bases). The CDR3 has 15 residues. Germline CDR1 and CDR2: LGHNA and YSLEER. Trimming pared 0 bases from V and 8 bases from J, leaving 16 bases between. CDR3 DNA sequence: TGCGCCAGCAGCCAAGATCTAAGGGGCGGTTGGGGCTACACCTTC. It specifies CASSQDLRGGWGYTF.

The chain joins TRBV9 to TRBJ2-1, with 9 bases that match TRBD2. The CDR3 covers 18 residues. J gave up 7 bases and V 0 bases, and 14 bases lay outside the gene matches. Germline V CDR1 and CDR2: SGDLS, YYNGEE. In DNA form, the CDR3 reads TGTGCCAGCAGCGTAGACCCCCCCGTTGCGGGGGGGCCGAATGAGCAGTTCTTC. Residues: CASSVDPPVAGGPNEQFF.

V is TRBV5-8 and J is TRBJ2-1; D possibly corresponds to TRBD1 (6 bases). This CDR3 is built from 18 residues. Germline V CDR1 and CDR2: SGHTS, YDEGEE. The V end was cut by 0 bases, the J end by 5 bases, with 21 bases between. CDR3 sequence reads: CASSLGGPPSPIDNEQFF. Here the CDR3 DNA reads TGTGCCAGCAGCTTGGGGGGGCCACCCTCCCCAATTGACAATGAGCAGTTCTTC.

The chain links TRBV19 to TRBJ2-7; either TRBD1 or TRBD2 may fit D (5 bases each). CDR3 length equals 14 residues. V shed 6 bases and J shed 3 bases, with 15 bases lying between them. CDR1 LNHDA and CDR2 SQIVND come from the germline V gene (reference sequence). The CDR3 DNA sequence: TGTGCCAGTAGATTCCGGGACGGCAACTACGAGCAGTACTTC. Translated, it gives CASRFRDGNYEQYF.

This sequence joins TRBV11-2 and TRBJ1-4; D call uncertain. Germline lookup yields CDR1 SGHAT and CDR2 FQNNGV. CDR3 length: 15 amino acids. V lost 3 bases, J lost 6 bases, and 14 bases lay in between. In DNA form, the CDR3 reads TGTGCCAGCAGCTTCTGGGGAGGGATCGATGAAAAACTGTTTTTT. Translated, it gives CASSFWGGIDEKLFF.

The chain is built from TRBV2 and TRBJ2-3; D not certain. The CDR3 is 14 residues long. Germline assignment: CDR1 SNHLY and CDR2 FYNNEI. With 4 bases removed from V and 0 bases from J, the gap between germline ends came to 8 bases. DNA of the CDR3: TGTGCCAGCAGTGGTTCTTATAGCACAGATACGCAGTATTTT. Amino acid sequence: CASSGSYSTDTQYF.

To note about this clonotype: The junction departs from the called germline gene at one end, perhaps through a read error. V usage is TRBV5-5 and J usage is TRBJ1-5; 7 bases are shared with TRBD1. Germline V gives CDR1 SGHKS, CDR2 YYEKEE (reference sequence). This CDR3 is built from 15 residues. CDR3 residues: CASSPTGRSNQLQHF. DNA of the CDR3: TGTGCCAGCAGCCCGACAGGGCGCAGCAATCAGCTCCAGCATTTT.

This clonotype was recorded a few times. The V call is TRBV20-1, the J call TRBJ2-6, with D possibly TRBD2 on 6 matching bases. V dropped 6 bases and J dropped 0 bases, with 21 bases sitting between them. The CDR3 extends over 18 amino acids. CDR1 and CDR2 from the germline V gene are DFQATT and SNEGSKA (reference sequence). The CDR3 coding sequence is TGCAGTGCCGGGAGTAGTCGCGACAAGAACTCTGGGGCCAACGTCCTGACTTTC. Encoded protein: CSAGSSRDKNSGANVLTF.

This clonotype was counted once. The rearrangement joins TRBV9 to TRBJ2-3; D is perhaps TRBD1 or TRBD2 (5 bases each). The germline V and J ends were trimmed by 0 bases and 1 base, with 12 bases remaining between them. This CDR3 has 16 amino acids. Germline CDR1 and CDR2: SGDLS and YYNGEE. The CDR3 protein is CASSVEGEWGTDTQYF. The DNA of the CDR3 is TGTGCCAGCAGCGTAGAAGGGGAGTGGGGCACAGATACGCAGTATTTT.

This sequence joins TRBV15 and TRBJ2-7; weak D call: TRBD2 (5 bases). CDR1 and CDR2 from the germline V gene are LNHNV and YYDKDF (reference sequence). The CDR3 is 13 amino acids. The ends were cut back, 3 bases at V and 3 bases at J, with 9 bases in the middle. CDR3 sequence reads: CATSRADYYEQYF. DNA for the CDR3: TGTGCCACCAGCAGGGCTGACTACTACGAGCAGTACTTC. The whole variable domain, remainder taken from reference TRBV15 and TRBJ2-7, is DAMVIQNPRYQVTQFGKPVTLSCSQTLNHNVMYWYQQKSSQAPKLLFHYYDKDFNNEADTPDNFQSRRPNTSFCFLDIRSPGLGDTAMYLCATSRADYYEQYFGPGTRLTVT.

This clonotype was seen a handful of times. J is TRBJ1-2 and V is TRBV9; the D is unclear. V was clipped by 1 base and J by 1 base, with 11 bases between them. The CDR3 sequence is 15 residues long. Germline V gene sequence: CDR1 SGDLS, CDR2 YYNGEE. The CDR3 loop is CASSVMGWRNYGYTF. The CDR3, as DNA: TGTGCCAGCAGCGTAATGGGATGGCGTAACTATGGCTACACCTTC.

A few counts support this clonotype. The chain uses TRBV7-8 and TRBJ1-2; no definite D call. Trimming stripped 7 bases from V and 7 bases from J, with 16 bases between. The CDR3 sequence is 13 residues long. Germline V gene lookup returns CDR1 SGHVS and CDR2 FQNEAQ. The CDR3 DNA follows: TGTGCCAGCACGTCAGGCGGCGGGTCTGGCTACACCTTC. Protein: CASTSGGGSGYTF.

The chain couples TRBV4-1 to TRBJ2-4; TRBD1 agrees at 9 bases. From germline, CDR1 is MGHRA and CDR2 YSYEKL. V lost 0 bases to trimming and J lost 0 bases; unmatched junction nucleotides: 12. The length of the CDR3 is 20 residues. This CDR3 is CASSQDWGDDRGLAKNIQYF. As DNA, the CDR3 is TGCGCCAGCAGCCAAGATTGGGGAGATGACAGGGGGTTAGCCAAAAACATTCAGTACTTC.

This clonotype has ten or more counts. The chain couples TRBV7-3 to TRBJ2-7; the D is unclear. The germline V gene encodes CDR1 SGHTA and CDR2 FQGTGA. This CDR3 has 15 amino acids. Trimming cost V 1 base and J 3 bases, with 13 bases left between them. This chain's CDR3 is CASSLSPAELYEQYV. The CDR3 bases are TGTGCCAGCAGCTTAAGCCCGGCCGAACTCTACGAGCAGTACGTC.

The chain employs TRBV5-6 and TRBJ2-1, with 8 nucleotides matching TRBD2. CDR3 length: 13 residues. The V segment lost 4 bases and the J segment 8 bases; nucleotides outside the gene matches: 5. Germline V gives CDR1 SGHDT, CDR2 YYEEEE. CDR3 DNA sequence: TGTGCCAGCAGCGACACTAGCGGTCATGAGCAGTTCTTC. Protein sequence: CASSDTSGHEQFF.

The V call is TRBV6-1, the J call TRBJ2-1; 12 bases line up with TRBD2. Losses at the gene ends were 5 bases for V and 9 bases for J; bases not matched to a gene: 8. The CDR3 runs 15 residues. Germline CDR1 reads MNHNS; CDR2 reads SASEGT. In DNA, the CDR3 is TGTGCCAGCAGTCCTTCTAGCGGGGGGGTCGGTGAGCAGTTCTTC. Translated: CASSPSSGGVGEQFF.

In its sample, this clonotype was seen once. This rearrangement joins TRBV7-4 to TRBJ1-5; the D gene is possibly TRBD1 (5 bases). This CDR3 is 14 amino acids long. V lost 5 bases, J lost 5 bases, and 13 bases lay in between. Germline CDR1 reads SGHVT; CDR2 reads SQSDAQ. The CDR3 coding sequence is TGTGCCAGCAGCCGAGCGGGGGTCGATCAGCCCCAGCATTTT. It encodes CASSRAGVDQPQHF.